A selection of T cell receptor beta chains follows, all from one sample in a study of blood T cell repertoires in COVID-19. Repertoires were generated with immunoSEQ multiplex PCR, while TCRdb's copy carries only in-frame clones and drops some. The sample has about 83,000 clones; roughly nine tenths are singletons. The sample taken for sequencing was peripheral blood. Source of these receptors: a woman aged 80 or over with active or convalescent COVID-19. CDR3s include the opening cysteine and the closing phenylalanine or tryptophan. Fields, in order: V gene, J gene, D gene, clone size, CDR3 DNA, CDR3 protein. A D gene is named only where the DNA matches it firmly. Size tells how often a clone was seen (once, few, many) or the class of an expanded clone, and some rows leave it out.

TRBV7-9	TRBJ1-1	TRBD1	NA	TGTGCCAGCAGCCCCCCGGGGACAGCGAACACTGAAGCTTTCTTT	CASSPPGTANTEAFF
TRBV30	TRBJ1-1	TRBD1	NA	TGTGCCTGGATCAGGGGGCGAACTGAAGCTTTCTTT	CAWIRGRTEAFF
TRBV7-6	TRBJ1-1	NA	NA	TGTGCCAGCAGCTGGGTCGGGGGGTTGGGCACTGAAGCTTTCTTT	CASSWVGGLGTEAFF
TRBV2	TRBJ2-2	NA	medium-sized	TGTGCCAGCAGAGGGGGGGTCACGAACACCGGGGAGCTGTTTTTT	CASRGGVTNTGELFF
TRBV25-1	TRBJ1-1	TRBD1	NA	TGTGCCAGCAGGACAGGGACTGAAGCTTTCTTT	CASRTGTEAFF
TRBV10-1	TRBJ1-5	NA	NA	TGCGCCAGCAGTGAGTCAGCGCGGGGGCCCCAGCATTTT	CASSESARGPQHF
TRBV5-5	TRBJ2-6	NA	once	TGTGCCAGCAGTTCTTTAATAGGGGCTGGGGCCAACGTCCTGACTTTC	CASSSLIGAGANVLTF
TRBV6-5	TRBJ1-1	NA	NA	TGTGCCAGCAACGAGGGAACTGAAGCTTTCTTT	CASNEGTEAFF
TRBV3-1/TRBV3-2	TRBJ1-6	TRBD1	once	TGTGCCAGCAGCCAAGATAGGACAGGGGTTTCACCCCTCCACTTT	CASSQDRTGVSPLHF
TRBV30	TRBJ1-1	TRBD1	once	TGTGCCTGGAGTCCTCAGGGGGCAACTGAAGCTTTCTTT	CAWSPQGATEAFF